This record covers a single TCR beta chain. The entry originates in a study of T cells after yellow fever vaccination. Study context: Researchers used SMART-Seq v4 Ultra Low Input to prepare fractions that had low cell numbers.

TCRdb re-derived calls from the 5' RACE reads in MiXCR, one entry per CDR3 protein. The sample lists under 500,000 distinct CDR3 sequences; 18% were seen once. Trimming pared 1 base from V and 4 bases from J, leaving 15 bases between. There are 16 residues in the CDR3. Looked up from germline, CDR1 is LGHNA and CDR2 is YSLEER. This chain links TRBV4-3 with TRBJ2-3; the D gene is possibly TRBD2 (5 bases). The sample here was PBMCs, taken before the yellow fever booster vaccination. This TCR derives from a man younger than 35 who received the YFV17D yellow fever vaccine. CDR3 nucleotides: TGCGCCAGCAGCCAAGGCGGTCCGGGGTACCCAGATACGCAGTATTTT. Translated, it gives CASSQGGPGYPDTQYF.